Listed below are T cell receptor beta chains from one sample, sequenced in a study of blood T cell repertoires in COVID-19. TCRdb's copy holds only in-frame clones and misses some; the assay was immunoSEQ multiplex PCR. The sample carries 170,000 or so clones, 65% to 90% recorded once. Sequencing was done on a sample of peripheral blood. The receptors originated from a human donor in a cohort sampled during active COVID-19. The CDR3 runs from the conserved cysteine through the conserved F or W. The D gene is left open where the match is weak. Size is omitted from some rows. Given values are once, few, many or a class for expanded clones.

V gene	J gene	clone size	D gene	CDR3 protein	CDR3 DNA
TRBV6-2/TRBV6-3	TRBJ1-5	.	.	CASSYSSGAGNQPQHF	TGTGCCAGCAGTTACTCGTCAGGGGCAGGCAATCAGCCCCAGCATTTT
TRBV12-3/TRBV12-4	TRBJ2-5	.	TRBD2	CASSPLAGGTQYF	TGTGCCAGCAGTCCTCTAGCGGGGGGGACCCAGTACTTC
TRBV19	TRBJ2-7	once	.	CASSRPGPYEQYF	TGTGCCAGTAGTCGTCCAGGGCCCTACGAGCAGTACTTC
TRBV4-3	TRBJ2-1	.	TRBD2	CASSQKYGGVGGEQFF	TGCGCCAGCAGCCAAAAGTATGGGGGGGTTGGAGGTGAGCAGTTCTTC
TRBV18	TRBJ2-2	few	.	CASSPGSGELFF	TGTGCCAGCTCACCTGGGAGCGGGGAGCTGTTTTTT
TRBV5-4	TRBJ1-2	.	.	CASSLGAYGYTF	TGTGCCAGCAGCTTGGGAGCCTATGGCTACACCTTC
TRBV7-2	TRBJ1-1	.	.	CASSFREGQTEAFF	TGTGCCAGCAGCTTTAGGGAGGGTCAGACTGAAGCTTTCTTT
TRBV18	TRBJ2-5	.	.	CASSPPGQETQYF	TGTGCCAGCTCACCTCCGGGACAAGAGACCCAGTACTTC
TRBV19	TRBJ2-1	.	TRBD2	CASSSSGGAYNEQFF	TGTGCCAGTAGTAGTAGCGGGGGGGCCTACAATGAGCAGTTCTTC
TRBV19	TRBJ1-6	.	TRBD1	CATKDRVYNSPLHF	TGTGCCACCAAGGACAGGGTCTATAATTCACCCCTCCACTTT
TRBV6-2/TRBV6-3	TRBJ2-7	.	.	CASSSRDSKSYEQYF	TGTGCCAGCAGTTCCCGGGACTCCAAGTCCTACGAGCAGTACTTC
TRBV21-1	TRBJ1-1	.	.	CASSKGGRDTEAFF	TGTGCCAGCAGCAAAGGAGGCAGGGACACTGAAGCTTTCTTT
TRBV10-2	TRBJ1-5	.	TRBD1	CASSRDRDGNQPQHF	TGCGCCAGCAGTCGGGACAGGGACGGCAATCAGCCCCAGCATTTT
TRBV5-1	TRBJ1-2	.	TRBD1	CASSPPQGVNYGYTF	TGCGCCAGCAGCCCGCCACAGGGGGTTAACTATGGCTACACCTTC
TRBV4-1	TRBJ2-1	.	TRBD1	CASSPLAGTGGFDEQFF	TGCGCCAGCAGCCCCCTGGCCGGGACAGGGGGTTTCGATGAGCAGTTCTTC
TRBV7-2	TRBJ1-6	few	TRBD1	CASSPRQGMRSPLHF	TGTGCCAGCAGCCCCCGACAGGGAATGCGATCACCCCTCCACTTT
TRBV12-3/TRBV12-4	TRBJ2-7	.	.	CASSLLFEQYF	TGTGCCAGCAGTTTACTCTTCGAGCAGTACTTC
TRBV19	TRBJ1-3	few	.	CASSIDSGHGNTIYF	TGTGCCAGTAGTATAGATAGCGGGCATGGAAACACCATATATTTT
TRBV18	TRBJ2-2	.	.	CASSPPTANTGELFF	TGTGCCAGCTCACCGCCGACAGCGAACACCGGGGAGCTGTTTTTT
TRBV28	TRBJ2-7	.	TRBD2	CASSSLGTRTYEQYF	TGTGCCAGCAGTTCCCTCGGGACTAGGACCTACGAGCAGTACTTC
TRBV9	TRBJ1-2	.	TRBD1	CASSSGQGAYGYTF	TGTGCCAGCAGCTCCGGACAGGGGGCGTATGGCTACACCTTC
TRBV7-2	TRBJ2-7	.	TRBD1	CASSTGQGASYEQYF	TGTGCCAGCAGCACGGGACAGGGTGCCTCCTACGAGCAGTACTTC
TRBV7-2	TRBJ2-5	.	TRBD1	CASSKRTGGETQYF	TGTGCCAGCAGCAAGAGGACAGGCGGAGAGACCCAGTACTTC
TRBV11-2	TRBJ2-7	.	.	CASSPSTAGSYEQYF	TGTGCCAGCAGCCCCTCGACAGCAGGATCCTACGAGCAGTACTTC
TRBV7-7	TRBJ2-6	.	TRBD1	CASSPGTVLSGANVLTF	TGTGCTAGCAGTCCCGGGACAGTTCTCTCTGGGGCCAACGTCCTGACTTTC